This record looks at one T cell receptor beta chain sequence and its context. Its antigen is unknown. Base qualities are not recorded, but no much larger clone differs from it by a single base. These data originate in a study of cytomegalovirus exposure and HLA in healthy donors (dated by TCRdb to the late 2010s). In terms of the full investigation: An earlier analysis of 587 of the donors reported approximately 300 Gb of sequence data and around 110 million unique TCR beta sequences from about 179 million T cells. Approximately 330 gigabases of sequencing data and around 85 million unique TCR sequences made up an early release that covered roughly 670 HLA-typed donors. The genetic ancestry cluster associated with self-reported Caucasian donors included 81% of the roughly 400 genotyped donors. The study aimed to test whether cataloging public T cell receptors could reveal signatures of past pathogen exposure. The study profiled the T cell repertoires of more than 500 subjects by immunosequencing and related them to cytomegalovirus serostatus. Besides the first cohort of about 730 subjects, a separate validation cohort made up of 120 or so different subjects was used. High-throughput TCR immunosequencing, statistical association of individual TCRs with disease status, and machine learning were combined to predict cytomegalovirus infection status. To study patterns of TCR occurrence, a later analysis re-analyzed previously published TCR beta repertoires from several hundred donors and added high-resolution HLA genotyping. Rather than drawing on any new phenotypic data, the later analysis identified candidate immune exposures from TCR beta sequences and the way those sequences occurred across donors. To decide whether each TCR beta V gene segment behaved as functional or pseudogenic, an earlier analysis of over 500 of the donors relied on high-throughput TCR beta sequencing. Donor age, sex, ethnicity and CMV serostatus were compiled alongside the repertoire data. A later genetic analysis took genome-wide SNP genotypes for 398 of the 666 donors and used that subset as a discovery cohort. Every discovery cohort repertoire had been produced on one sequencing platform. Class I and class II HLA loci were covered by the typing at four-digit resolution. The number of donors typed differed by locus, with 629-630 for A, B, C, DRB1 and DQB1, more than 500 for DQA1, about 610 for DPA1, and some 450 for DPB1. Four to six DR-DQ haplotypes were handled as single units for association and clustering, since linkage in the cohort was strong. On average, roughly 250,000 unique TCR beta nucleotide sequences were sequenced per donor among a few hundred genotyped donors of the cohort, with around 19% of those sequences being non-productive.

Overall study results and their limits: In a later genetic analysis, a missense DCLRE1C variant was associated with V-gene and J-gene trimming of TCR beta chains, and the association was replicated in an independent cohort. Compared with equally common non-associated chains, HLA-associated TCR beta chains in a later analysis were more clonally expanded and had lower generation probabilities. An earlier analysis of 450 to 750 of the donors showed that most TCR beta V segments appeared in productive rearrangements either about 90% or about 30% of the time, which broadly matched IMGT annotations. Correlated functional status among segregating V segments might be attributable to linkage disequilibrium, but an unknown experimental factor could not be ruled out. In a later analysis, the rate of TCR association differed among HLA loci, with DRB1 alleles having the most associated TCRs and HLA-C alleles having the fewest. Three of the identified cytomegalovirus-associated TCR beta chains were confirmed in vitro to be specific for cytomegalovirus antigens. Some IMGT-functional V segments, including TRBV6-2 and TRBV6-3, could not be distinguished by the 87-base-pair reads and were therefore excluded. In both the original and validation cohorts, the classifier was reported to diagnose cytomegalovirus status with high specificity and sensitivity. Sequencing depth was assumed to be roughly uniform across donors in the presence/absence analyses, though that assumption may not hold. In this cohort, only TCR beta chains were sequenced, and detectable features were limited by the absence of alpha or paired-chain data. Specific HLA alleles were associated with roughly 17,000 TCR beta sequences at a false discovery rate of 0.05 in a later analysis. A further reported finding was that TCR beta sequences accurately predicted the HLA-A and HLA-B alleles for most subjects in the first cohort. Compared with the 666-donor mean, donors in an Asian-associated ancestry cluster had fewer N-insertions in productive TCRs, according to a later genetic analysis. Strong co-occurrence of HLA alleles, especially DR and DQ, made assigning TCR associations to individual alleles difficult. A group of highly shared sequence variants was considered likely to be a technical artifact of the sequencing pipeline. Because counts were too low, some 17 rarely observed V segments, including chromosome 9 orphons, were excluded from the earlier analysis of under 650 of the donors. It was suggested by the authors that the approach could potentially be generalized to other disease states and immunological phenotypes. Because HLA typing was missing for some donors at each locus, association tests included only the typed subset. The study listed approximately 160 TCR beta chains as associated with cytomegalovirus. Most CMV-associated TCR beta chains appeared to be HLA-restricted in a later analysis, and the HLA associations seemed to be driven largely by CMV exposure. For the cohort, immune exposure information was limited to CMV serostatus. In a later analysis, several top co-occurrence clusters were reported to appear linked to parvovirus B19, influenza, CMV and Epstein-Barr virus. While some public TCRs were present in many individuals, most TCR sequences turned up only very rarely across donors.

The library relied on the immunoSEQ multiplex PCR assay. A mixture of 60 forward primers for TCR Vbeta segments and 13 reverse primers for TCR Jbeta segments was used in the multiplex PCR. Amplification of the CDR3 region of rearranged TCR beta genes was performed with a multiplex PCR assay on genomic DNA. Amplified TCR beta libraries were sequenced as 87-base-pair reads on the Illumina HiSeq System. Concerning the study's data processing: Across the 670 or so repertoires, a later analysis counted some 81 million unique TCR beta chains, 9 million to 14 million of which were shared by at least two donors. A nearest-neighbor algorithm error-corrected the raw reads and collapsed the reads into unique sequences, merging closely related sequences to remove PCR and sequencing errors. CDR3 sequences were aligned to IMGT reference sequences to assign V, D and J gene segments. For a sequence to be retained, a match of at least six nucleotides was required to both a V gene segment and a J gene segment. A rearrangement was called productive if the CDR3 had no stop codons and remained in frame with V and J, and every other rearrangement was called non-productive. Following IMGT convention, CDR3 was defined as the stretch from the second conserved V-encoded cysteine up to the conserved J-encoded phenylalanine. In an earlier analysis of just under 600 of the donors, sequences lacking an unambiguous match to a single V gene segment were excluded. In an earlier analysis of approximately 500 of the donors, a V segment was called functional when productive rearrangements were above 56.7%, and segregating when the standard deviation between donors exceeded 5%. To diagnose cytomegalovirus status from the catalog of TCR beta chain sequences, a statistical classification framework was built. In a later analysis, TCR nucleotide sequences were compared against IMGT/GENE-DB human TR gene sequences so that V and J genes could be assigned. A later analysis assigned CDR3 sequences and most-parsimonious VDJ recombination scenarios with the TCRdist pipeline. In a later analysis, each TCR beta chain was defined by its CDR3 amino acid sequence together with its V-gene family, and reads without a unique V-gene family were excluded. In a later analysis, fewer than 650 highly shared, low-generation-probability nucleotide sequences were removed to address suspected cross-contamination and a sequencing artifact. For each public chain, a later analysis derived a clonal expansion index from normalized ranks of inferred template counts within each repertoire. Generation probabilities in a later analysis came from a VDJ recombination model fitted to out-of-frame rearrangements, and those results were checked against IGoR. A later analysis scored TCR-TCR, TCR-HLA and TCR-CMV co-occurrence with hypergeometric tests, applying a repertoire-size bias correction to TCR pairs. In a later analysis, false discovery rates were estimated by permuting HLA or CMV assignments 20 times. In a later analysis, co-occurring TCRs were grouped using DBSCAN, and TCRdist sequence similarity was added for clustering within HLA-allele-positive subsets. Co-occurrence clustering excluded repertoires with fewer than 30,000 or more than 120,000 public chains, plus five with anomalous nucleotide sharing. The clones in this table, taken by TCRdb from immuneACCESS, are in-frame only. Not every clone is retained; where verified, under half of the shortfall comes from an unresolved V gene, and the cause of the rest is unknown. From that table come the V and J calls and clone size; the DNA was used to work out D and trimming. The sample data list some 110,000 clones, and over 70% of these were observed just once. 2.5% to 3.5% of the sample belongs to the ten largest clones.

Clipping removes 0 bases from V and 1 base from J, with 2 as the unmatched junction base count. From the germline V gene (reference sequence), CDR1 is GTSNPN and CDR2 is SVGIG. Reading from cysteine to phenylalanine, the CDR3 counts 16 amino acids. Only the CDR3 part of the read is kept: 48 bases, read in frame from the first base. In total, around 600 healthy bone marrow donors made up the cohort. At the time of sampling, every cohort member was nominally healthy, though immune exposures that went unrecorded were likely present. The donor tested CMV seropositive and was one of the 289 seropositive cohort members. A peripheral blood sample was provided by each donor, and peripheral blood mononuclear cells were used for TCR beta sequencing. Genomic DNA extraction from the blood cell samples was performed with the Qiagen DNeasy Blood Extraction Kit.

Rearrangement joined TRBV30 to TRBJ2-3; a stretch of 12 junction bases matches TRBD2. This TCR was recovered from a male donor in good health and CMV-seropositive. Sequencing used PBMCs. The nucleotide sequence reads TGTGCCTGGAGTGTACCTAGCGGGAGGGGCACAGATACGCAGTATTTT. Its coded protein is CAWSVPSGRGTDTQYF.